One and the same sample provided the 28 T cell receptor beta chains below, sequenced in a study of blood T cells in healthy people across ages. With a J-beta primer mix and a sample-barcoded 5' primer, a second PCR ran about 6 to 11 cycles. From the 5' RACE reads, TCRdb called clonotypes with MiXCR, one entry per CDR3 protein. The sample yields 1 million or so distinct CDR3 sequences, roughly 45% seen once. Sequencing was performed on blood. Receptors were obtained from a woman aged 55-69 years in good health.

This clonotype was detected only a few times. The DNA of the CDR3 is TGCGCCAGCAGCCACGGGACACCCCACTTGAATGAGCAGTTCTTC. Protein product: CASSHGTPHLNEQFF. This chain joins TRBV4-1 and TRBJ2-1; D might be TRBD1 (6 bases). Germline V gene lookup returns CDR1 MGHRA and CDR2 YSYEKL. CDR3 length: 15 amino acids. Trimming took off 3 bases at V and 7 bases at J, with 16 bases between the two ends.

The rearrangement links TRBV9 to TRBJ2-3, with no clear D. The CDR3 is 14 amino acids. Trimming pared 4 bases from V and 4 bases from J, leaving 13 bases between. Germline loops: CDR1 SGDLS, CDR2 YYNGEE. CDR3: CASSPSLSSDTQYF. In DNA form, the CDR3 reads TGTGCCAGCAGCCCATCCCTGAGTTCAGATACGCAGTATTTT.

This CDR3 reads CASRDTGKGGSPGNEQFF. The DNA for the CDR3 is TGCGCCAGCAGAGATACCGGAAAGGGCGGATCCCCTGGCAATGAGCAGTTCTTC. The genes are TRBV5-1 and TRBJ2-1; D gene uncertain. Between the trimmed V and J ends, which lost 5 bases and 6 bases, there was a span of 27 bases. Germline loops: CDR1 SGHRS, CDR2 YFSETQ. The CDR3 spans 18 residues.

This clonotype appeared a few times. V is TRBV4-2 and J is TRBJ2-3; D ambiguous. V was pared by 2 bases and J by 1 base, with 10 bases between. This CDR3 spans 15 amino acids. CDR1 and CDR2 (germline): LGHNA, YNFKEQ. The CDR3 nucleotides read TGTGCCAGCAGCCAACCGGAAAGTGGCACAGATACGCAGTATTTT. It translates to CASSQPESGTDTQYF.

This clonotype was seen a few times. CDR3 loop: CSVEGMAGSYNEQFF. The CDR3 bases are TGCAGCGTTGAAGGTATGGCGGGTTCCTACAATGAGCAGTTCTTC. The rearrangement uses TRBV29-1 and TRBJ2-1; maybe TRBD2 (5 bases). Germline CDR1 SQVTM, CDR2 ANQGSEA. The CDR3 extends over 15 amino acids. V was shortened by 1 base and J by 1 base, with 11 bases between the two germline ends.

The chain links TRBV25-1 to TRBJ2-5; TRBD2 aligns across 12 bases. The CDR3 loop spans 19 amino acids. V was pared by 4 bases and J by 11 bases, with 23 bases of the junction left unmatched. Per the germline V gene, CDR1 is MGHDK and CDR2 is SYGVNS. The CDR3 region is CASSGPLAGGIRGYNEQYF. CDR3 nucleotides: TGTGCCAGCAGTGGACCCCTAGCGGGAGGGATCCGGGGGTACAATGAGCAGTACTTC.

A few counts support this clonotype. The chain combines TRBV28 with TRBJ2-3; D unresolved. The CDR3 covers 14 residues. Germline V lookup: CDR1 MDHEN, CDR2 SYDVKM. V gave up 7 bases and J gave up 1 base, with 12 bases separating them. This CDR3 is CASTLQDRTDTQYF. The CDR3 nucleotides read TGTGCCAGCACCCTCCAGGACCGCACAGATACGCAGTATTTT.

The chain carries TRBV12-3 or TRBV12-4 and TRBJ2-1, with 11 bases that match TRBD1. The junction had 6 bases not matched to a gene; V was cut back by 5 bases and J by 6 bases. There are 15 residues in the CDR3. CDR3: CASSPWDRGSNEQFF. CDR3 DNA sequence: TGTGCCAGCAGTCCCTGGGACAGGGGGTCCAATGAGCAGTTCTTC.

This clonotype has only a few counts. The V call is TRBV4-1, the J call TRBJ2-7, with 13 bases fitting TRBD2. V lost 0 bases and J lost 4; bases outside the gene matches: 6. The germline V gene encodes CDR1 MGHRA and CDR2 YSYEKL. The CDR3 is made up of 17 amino acids. CDR3 loop: CASSQDGLAGEGYEQYF. CDR3 in DNA: TGCGCCAGCAGCCAAGATGGACTAGCGGGAGAGGGGTACGAGCAGTACTTC.

The chain is built from TRBV20-1 and TRBJ1-2; D remains ambiguous. Germline V gives CDR1 DFQATT, CDR2 SNEGSKA (reference sequence). This CDR3 spans 13 amino acids. V was cut by 5 bases and J by 4 bases, with 14 bases left in between. The CDR3 reads CSARSQAPYGYTF. CDR3 sequence (DNA): TGCAGTGCTCGCTCCCAGGCGCCCTATGGCTACACCTTC.

This clonotype has just a few counts. This rearrangement joins TRBV28 to TRBJ2-7, with 9 bases identical to TRBD2. This CDR3 comprises 17 residues. Trimming removed 5 bases from V and 0 bases from J; junction bases left unmatched: 11. Germline V CDR1 and CDR2: MDHEN, SYDVKM. The CDR3 DNA reads TGTGCCAGCAGTCAAAGGGACCGACTAGCGGACTCCTACGAGCAGTACTTC. It specifies CASSQRDRLADSYEQYF.

V usage is TRBV7-8 and J usage is TRBJ2-1; 12 bases are shared with TRBD2. Germline V lookup: CDR1 SGHVS, CDR2 FQNEAQ. Trimming took 5 bases from V and 8 from J; bases not matched to a gene: 7. The CDR3 has 15 amino acids. In DNA, the CDR3 is TGTGCCAGCAGCGCTAGCGGGAGGGCCCAGGATGAGCAGTTCTTC. This encodes CASSASGRAQDEQFF. Complete variable domain (other parts from reference TRBV7-8 and TRBJ2-1): GAGVSQSPRYKVAKRGQDVALRCDPISGHVSLFWYQQALGQGPEFLTYFQNEAQLDKSGLPSDRFFAERPEGSVSTLKIQRTQQEDSAVYLCASSASGRAQDEQFFGPGTRLTVL.

In this sample, this clonotype turned up a few times. The chain joins TRBV7-9 to TRBJ2-5; 10 bases are a match to TRBD2. This CDR3 has 16 residues. CDR1 is SEHNR, CDR2 FQNEAQ, per germline (reference sequence). J gave up 4 bases and V 5 bases, and 10 bases lay outside the gene matches. CDR3 sequence: CASSPSLAGVAETQYF. The CDR3, as DNA: TGTGCCAGCAGCCCTAGCCTAGCGGGAGTGGCAGAGACCCAGTACTTC. The variable domain in full, with the rest retrieved from reference TRBV7-9 and TRBJ2-5, is DTGVSQNPRHKITKRGQNVTFRCDPISEHNRLYWYRQTLGQGPEFLTYFQNEAQLEKSRLLSDRFSAERPKGSFSTLEIQRTEQGDSAMYLCASSPSLAGVAETQYFGPGTRLLVL.

The rearrangement uses TRBV5-1 and TRBJ2-3; D may be TRBD2 (6 bases). The germline CDR1 and CDR2 sequences are SGHRS and YFSETQ. Trimming stripped 4 bases from V and 4 bases from J, with 13 bases between. This CDR3 comprises 14 residues. Here the CDR3 reads CASSQQLAPDTQYF. The CDR3 bases are TGCGCCAGCAGCCAACAACTAGCTCCAGATACGCAGTATTTT.

This clonotype was picked up one time. The chain is built from TRBV3-1 and TRBJ2-7; D might be TRBD1 (5 bases). V was cut by 2 bases and J by 5 bases, with 10 bases left in between. The CDR3 has 13 residues. The V gene's germline CDR1 is LGHDT and CDR2 YNNKEL (reference sequence). The CDR3 region is CASSQLTQDEQYF. CDR3 nucleotides: TGTGCCAGCAGCCAACTCACACAGGACGAGCAGTACTTC.

The chain joins TRBV7-9 to TRBJ1-2, with D maybe TRBD1 (5 bases). The V end was cut by 4 bases, the J end by 6 bases, with 18 bases between. Germline CDR1 is SEHNR and CDR2 is FQNEAQ (reference sequence). The CDR3 contains 15 residues. The CDR3 here is CASSSHPGTWNGYTF. The CDR3 DNA is TGTGCCAGCAGCTCCCACCCCGGGACTTGGAATGGCTACACCTTC.

The chain links TRBV28 to TRBJ2-7; 8 bases are shared with TRBD1. The V gene end was trimmed by 8 bases and the J gene end by 5 bases; junction bases not matched to a gene: 5. The CDR3 sequence is 12 residues long. Germline V gene data show CDR1 as MDHEN and CDR2 as SYDVKM. The CDR3 region has the DNA TGTGCCAGCCGACAGGGGAGCCACGAGCAGTACTTC. Protein product: CASRQGSHEQYF.

The rearrangement joins TRBV18 to TRBJ1-3, with D unresolved. The CDR3 runs 16 residues. The V and J ends lost 2 bases and 1 base respectively, with 12 bases between them. Germline CDR1 KGHSH, CDR2 LQKENI. The CDR3 region is CASSPEVMSSGNTIYF. The CDR3, as DNA: TGTGCCAGCTCACCAGAGGTCATGTCGTCTGGAAACACCATATATTTT.

The V gene is TRBV7-9, the J gene TRBJ2-1; 7 bases agree with TRBD1. Looked up from germline, CDR1 is SEHNR and CDR2 is FQNEAQ (reference sequence). This CDR3 spans 15 amino acids. The V segment lost 5 bases and the J segment 6 bases; nucleotides outside the gene matches: 10. CDR3 loop: CASSTRQGNSNEQFF. The CDR3, as DNA: TGTGCCAGCAGCACTCGACAGGGTAATTCCAATGAGCAGTTCTTC. The full variable domain, completed using reference TRBV7-9 and TRBJ2-1, is DTGVSQNPRHKITKRGQNVTFRCDPISEHNRLYWYRQTLGQGPEFLTYFQNEAQLEKSRLLSDRFSAERPKGSFSTLEIQRTEQGDSAMYLCASSTRQGNSNEQFFGPGTRLTVL.

The chain links TRBV2 to TRBJ2-3; D possibly corresponds to TRBD1 (6 bases). The CDR3 runs to 13 residues. CDR1 is SNHLY and CDR2 is FYNNEI in the germline V gene. CDR3 DNA: TGTGCTAGGGCGGTGGGGGCCGCAGATACGCAGTATTTT. Encoded protein: CARAVGAADTQYF.

In DNA, the CDR3 is TGTGCCAGCAGTGGGGGGACGCCTGCTCCGCAGTTCTTC. Translating it yields CASSGGTPAPQFF. This chain uses TRBV25-1 with TRBJ2-1; D may be TRBD1 or TRBD2 (5 bases each). Germline V gives CDR1 MGHDK, CDR2 SYGVNS. The CDR3 totals 13 residues. The V end was cut by 4 bases, the J end by 12 bases, with 16 bases between.

The rearrangement uses TRBV7-9 and TRBJ1-2, with D possibly being TRBD1 (5 bases). CDR3 length equals 12 residues. The V gene's germline CDR1 is SEHNR and CDR2 FQNEAQ (reference sequence). V lost 11 bases to trimming and J lost 8 bases, with 18 bases between them. The CDR3 region is CASLPAGGGYTF. CDR3 coding DNA: TGTGCCTCCCTCCCAGCCGGGGGAGGCTACACCTTC.

The V gene is TRBV6-1, the J gene TRBJ2-1; D unresolved. The CDR3 spans 14 residues. CDR1 and CDR2 (germline): MNHNS, SASEGT. The germline V and J ends were trimmed by 2 bases and 2 bases, with 7 bases remaining between them. DNA for the CDR3: TGTGCCAGCAGTGAAAATCCGACCTACAATGAGCAGTTCTTC. Protein: CASSENPTYNEQFF.

This clonotype was recorded a few times. The chain links TRBV20-1 to TRBJ2-7; possible D gene TRBD2, 6 bases. The V end was cut by 6 bases, the J end by 1 base, with 16 bases between. This CDR3 has 14 residues. Germline V gene sequence: CDR1 DFQATT, CDR2 SNEGSKA (reference sequence). The chain's CDR3 is CSASREADSYEQYF. As DNA, the CDR3 is TGCAGTGCCAGCAGGGAGGCGGATTCCTACGAGCAGTACTTC.

The chain is built from TRBV27 and TRBJ2-3; D perhaps matches TRBD2 (6 bases). The germline V and J ends were trimmed by 5 bases and 6 bases, with 15 bases remaining between them. Germline CDR1 reads MNHEY; CDR2 reads SMNVEV (reference sequence). The CDR3 is made up of 14 amino acids. CDR3 sequence reads: CASSPTSLEDTQYF. The DNA for the CDR3 is TGTGCCAGCAGTCCTACTAGCTTGGAGGATACGCAGTATTTT.

V and J are TRBV7-2 and TRBJ2-7, with TRBD2 matching over 11 bases. Per the germline V gene, CDR1 is SGHTA and CDR2 is FQGNSA. This CDR3 is built from 15 residues. J gave up 6 bases and V 5 bases, and 9 bases lay outside the gene matches. CDR3 sequence: CASSLDSGRGTEQYF. The CDR3 bases are TGTGCCAGCAGCCTGGATAGCGGGAGGGGCACCGAGCAGTACTTC.

This clonotype was recorded once. V is TRBV28 and J is TRBJ2-1; D possibly matches TRBD1 or TRBD2 (7 bases each). CDR1 and CDR2 (germline): MDHEN, SYDVKM. Between the trimmed V and J ends, which lost 9 bases and 9 bases, there was a span of 24 bases. CDR3 size: 15 residues. CDR3 region: CASSHYRGGTVEQFF. CDR3 sequence (DNA): TGTGCCAGTTCCCATTACAGGGGAGGGACAGTTGAGCAGTTCTTC. Looking up the rest from reference TRBV28 and TRBJ2-1 gives the full variable domain: DVKVTQSSRYLVKRTGEKVFLECVQDMDHENMFWYRQDPGLGLRLIYFSYDVKMKEKGDIPEGYSVSREKKERFSLILESASTNQTSMYLCASSHYRGGTVEQFFGPGTRLTVL.

This clonotype appeared a few times. The J gene is TRBJ2-7, the V gene TRBV5-1; tentatively, D is TRBD2 (6 bases). CDR1 is SGHRS and CDR2 is YFSETQ in the germline V gene. The ends were cut back, 4 bases at V and 2 bases at J, with 16 bases in the middle. The CDR3 contains 15 residues. The CDR3 DNA reads as TGCGCCAGCAGCCCATCCGGGACTCCAACCTACGAGCAGTACTTC. Its protein product is CASSPSGTPTYEQYF.